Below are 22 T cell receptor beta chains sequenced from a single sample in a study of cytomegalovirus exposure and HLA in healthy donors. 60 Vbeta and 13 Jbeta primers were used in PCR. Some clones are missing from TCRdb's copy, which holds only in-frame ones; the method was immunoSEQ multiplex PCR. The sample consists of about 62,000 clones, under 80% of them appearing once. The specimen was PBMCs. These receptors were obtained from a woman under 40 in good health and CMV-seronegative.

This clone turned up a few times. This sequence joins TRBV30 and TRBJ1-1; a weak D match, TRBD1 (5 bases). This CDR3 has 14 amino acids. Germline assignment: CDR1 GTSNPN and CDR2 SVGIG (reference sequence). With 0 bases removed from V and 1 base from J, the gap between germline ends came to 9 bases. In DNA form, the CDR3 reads TGTGCCTGGAGTGTATGGAGGGGGAACACTGAAGCTTTCTTT. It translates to CAWSVWRGNTEAFF.

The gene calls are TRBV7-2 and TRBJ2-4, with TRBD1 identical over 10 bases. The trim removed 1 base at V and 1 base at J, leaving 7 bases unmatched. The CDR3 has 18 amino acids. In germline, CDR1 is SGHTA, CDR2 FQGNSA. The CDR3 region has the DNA TGTGCCAGCAGCTTAGGAGGGGGGGGACAGGGGGCCAAAAACATTCAGTACTTC. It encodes CASSLGGGGQGAKNIQYF.

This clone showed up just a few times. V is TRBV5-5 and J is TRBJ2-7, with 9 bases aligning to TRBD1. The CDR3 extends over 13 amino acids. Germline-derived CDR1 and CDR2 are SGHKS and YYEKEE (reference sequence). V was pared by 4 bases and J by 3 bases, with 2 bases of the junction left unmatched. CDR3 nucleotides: TGTGCCAGCAGCCTGGACAGGGGCTACGAGCAGTACTTC. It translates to CASSLDRGYEQYF.

The CDR3 nucleotides are TGTGCCAGCAGCCCGGGACAGGGCTATGGCTACACCTTC. Its translation is CASSPGQGYGYTF. The chain links TRBV7-6 to TRBJ1-2; 9 bases agree with TRBD1. Germline trimming cut 5 bases from V and 4 bases from J; bases unmatched to any gene: 2. Germline assignment: CDR1 SGHVS and CDR2 FNYEAQ. CDR3 length: 13 amino acids.

The CDR3 loop is CASSPSGRENTEAFF. CDR3 nucleotide sequence: TGTGCCAGCAGCCCCTCCGGGCGGGAGAACACTGAAGCTTTCTTT. The chain uses TRBV11-2 and TRBJ1-1; D not certain. Germline V gene sequence: CDR1 SGHAT, CDR2 FQNNGV. Trimming took off 5 bases at V and 1 base at J, with 14 bases between the two ends. This CDR3 has 15 residues.

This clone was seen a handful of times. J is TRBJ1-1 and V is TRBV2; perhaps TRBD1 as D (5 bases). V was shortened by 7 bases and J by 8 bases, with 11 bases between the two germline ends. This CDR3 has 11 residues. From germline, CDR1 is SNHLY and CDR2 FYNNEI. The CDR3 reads CASKGAGEAFF. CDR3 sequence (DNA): TGTGCCAGCAAAGGGGCGGGGGAAGCTTTCTTT.

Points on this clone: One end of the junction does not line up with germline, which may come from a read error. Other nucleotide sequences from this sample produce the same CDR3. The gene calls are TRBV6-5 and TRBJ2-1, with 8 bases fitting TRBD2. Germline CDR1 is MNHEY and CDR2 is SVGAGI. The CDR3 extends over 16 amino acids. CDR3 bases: TGTGCCAGCAGTTACACTAGCGGCCCTGCAGTCAATGAACAGTTCTTC. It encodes CASSYTSGPAVNEQFF.

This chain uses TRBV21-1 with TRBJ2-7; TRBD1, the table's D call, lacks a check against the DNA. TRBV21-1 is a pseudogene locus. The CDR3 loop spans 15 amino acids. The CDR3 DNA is TGTGCCAGCACCCTCAAGGGACAGACCACCTACGAGCAGTACGTC. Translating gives CASTLKGQTTYEQYV.

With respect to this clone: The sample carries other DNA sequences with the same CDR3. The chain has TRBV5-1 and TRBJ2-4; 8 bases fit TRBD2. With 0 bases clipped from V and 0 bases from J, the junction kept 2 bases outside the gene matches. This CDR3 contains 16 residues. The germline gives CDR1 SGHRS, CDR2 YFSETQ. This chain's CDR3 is CASSLELAGAKNIQYF. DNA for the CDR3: TGCGCCAGCAGCTTGGAGCTAGCGGGAGCCAAAAACATTCAGTACTTC.

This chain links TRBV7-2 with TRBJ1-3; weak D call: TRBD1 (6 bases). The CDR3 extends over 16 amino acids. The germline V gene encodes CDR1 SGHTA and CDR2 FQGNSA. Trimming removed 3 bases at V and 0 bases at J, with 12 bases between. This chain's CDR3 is CASSFGGGPSGNTIYF. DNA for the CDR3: TGTGCCAGCAGCTTCGGGGGGGGCCCCTCTGGAAACACCATATATTTT.

The CDR3 sequence is CASSLASGTGGREQYF. The CDR3 DNA follows: TGTGCCAGCAGCTTAGCCTCCGGGACGGGGGGACGCGAGCAGTACTTC. The chain links TRBV11-2 to TRBJ2-7; 7 bases are a match to TRBD2. This CDR3 spans 16 amino acids. The junction had 12 bases not matched to a gene; V was cut back by 1 base and J by 6 bases. Germline CDR1 and CDR2: SGHAT and FQNNGV.

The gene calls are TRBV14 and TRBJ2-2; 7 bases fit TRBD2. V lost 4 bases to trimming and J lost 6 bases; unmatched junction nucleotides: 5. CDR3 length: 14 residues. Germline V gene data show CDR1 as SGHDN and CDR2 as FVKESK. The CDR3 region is CASSLRLASGELFF. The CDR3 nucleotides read TGTGCCAGCAGCCTCCGACTAGCATCCGGGGAGCTGTTTTTT.

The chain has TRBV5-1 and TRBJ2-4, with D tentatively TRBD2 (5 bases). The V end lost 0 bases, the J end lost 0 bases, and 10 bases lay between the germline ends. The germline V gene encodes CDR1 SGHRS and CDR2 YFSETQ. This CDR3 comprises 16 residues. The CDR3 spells CASSLGSELAKNIQYF. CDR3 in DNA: TGCGCCAGCAGCTTGGGTAGCGAGTTAGCCAAAAACATTCAGTACTTC.

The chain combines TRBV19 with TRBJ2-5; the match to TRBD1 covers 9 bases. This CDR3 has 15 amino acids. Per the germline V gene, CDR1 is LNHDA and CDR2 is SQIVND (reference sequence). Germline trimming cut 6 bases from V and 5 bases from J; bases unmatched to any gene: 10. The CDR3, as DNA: TGTGCCAGTAGCCCCCCGGGACAGGGTACGGAGACCCAGTACTTC. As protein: CASSPPGQGTETQYF. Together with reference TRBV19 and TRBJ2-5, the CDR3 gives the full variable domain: DGGITQSPKYLFRKEGQNVTLSCEQNLNHDAMYWYRQDPGQGLRLIYYSQIVNDFQKGDIAEGYSVSREKKESFPLTVTSAQKNPTAFYLCASSPPGQGTETQYFGPGTRLLVL.

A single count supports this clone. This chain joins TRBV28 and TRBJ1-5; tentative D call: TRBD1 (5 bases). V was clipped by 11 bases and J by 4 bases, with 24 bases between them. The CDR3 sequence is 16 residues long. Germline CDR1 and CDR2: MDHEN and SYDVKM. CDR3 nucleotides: TGTGCCGCCAGCAGTTTAGAAGGGGCTCAAAATCAGCCCCAGCATTTT. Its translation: CAASSLEGAQNQPQHF.

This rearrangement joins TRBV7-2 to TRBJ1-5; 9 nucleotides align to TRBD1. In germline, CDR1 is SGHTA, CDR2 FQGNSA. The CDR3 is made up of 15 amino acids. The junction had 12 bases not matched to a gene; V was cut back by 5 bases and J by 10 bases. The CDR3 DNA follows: TGTGCCAGCAGCGTCCAGGGACAGGGAAGAAGCCCCCAGCATTTT. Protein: CASSVQGQGRSPQHF.

The CDR3 is CATAETSSYEQYF. The CDR3 bases are TGTGCCACCGCTGAGACTAGCTCCTACGAGCAGTACTTC. The chain uses TRBV19 and TRBJ2-7, with D possibly being TRBD2 (6 bases). Trimming cost V 10 bases and J 0 bases, with 13 bases left between them. CDR3 length: 13 amino acids. The germline CDR1 and CDR2 sequences are LNHDA and SQIVND (reference sequence).

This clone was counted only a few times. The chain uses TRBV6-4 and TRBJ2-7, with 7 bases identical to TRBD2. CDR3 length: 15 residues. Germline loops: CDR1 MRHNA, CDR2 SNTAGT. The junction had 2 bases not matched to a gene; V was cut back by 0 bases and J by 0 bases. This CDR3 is CASSDSGGSSYEQYV. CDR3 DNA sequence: TGTGCCAGCAGTGACTCGGGAGGGTCCTCCTACGAGCAGTACGTC.

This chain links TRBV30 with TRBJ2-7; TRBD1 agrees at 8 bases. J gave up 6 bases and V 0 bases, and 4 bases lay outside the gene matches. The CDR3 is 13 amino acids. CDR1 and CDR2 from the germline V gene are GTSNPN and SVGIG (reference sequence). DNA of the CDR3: TGTGCCTGGAGTGTAGGGACAGGCGTCGAGCAGTACGTC. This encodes CAWSVGTGVEQYV.

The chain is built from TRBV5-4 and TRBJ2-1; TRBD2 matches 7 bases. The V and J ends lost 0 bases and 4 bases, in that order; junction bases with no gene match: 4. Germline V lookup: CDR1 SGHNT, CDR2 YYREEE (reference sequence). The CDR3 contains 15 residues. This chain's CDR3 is CASSLGGGRYNEQFF. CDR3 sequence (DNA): TGTGCCAGCAGCTTGGGTGGCGGGAGATACAATGAGCAGTTCTTC.

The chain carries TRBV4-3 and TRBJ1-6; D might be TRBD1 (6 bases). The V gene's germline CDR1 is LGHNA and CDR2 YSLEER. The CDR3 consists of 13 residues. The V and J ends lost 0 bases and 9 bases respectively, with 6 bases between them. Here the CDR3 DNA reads TGCGCCAGCAGCCAAGACAGGGGTTCACCCCTCCACTTT. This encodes CASSQDRGSPLHF.

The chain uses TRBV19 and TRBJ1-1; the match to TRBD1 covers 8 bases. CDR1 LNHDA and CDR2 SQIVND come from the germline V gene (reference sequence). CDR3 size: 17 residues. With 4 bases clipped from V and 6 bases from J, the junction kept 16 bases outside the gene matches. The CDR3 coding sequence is TGTGCCAGTAGTACTCAACAAGCAGGGGGCGGTGGCGCTGAAGCTTTCTTT. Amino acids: CASSTQQAGGGGAEAFF.